The sample holds one count of the clone carrying this T cell receptor (beta chain). Antigen: not known. This sample is drawn from a study of radiotherapy plus CTLA-4 blockade in lung cancer. Regarding the study as a whole: Radiotherapy plus ipilimumab was followed by expansion in blood of tumor-derived TCR clones.

This table comes from immunoSEQ multiplex PCR, and its TCRdb copy is limited to in-frame clones, with some not included. Of about 84,000 clones listed, less than 80% are singletons. The specimen was peripheral blood, collected from a patient treated with radiotherapy plus ipilimumab. This clonotype was sampled from a human donor with non-small cell lung cancer that progressed on radiotherapy plus ipilimumab.

The CDR3 DNA reads as TGTGCCAGCAGCCTTCACACCGGGGAGCTGTTTTTT. Translating gives CASSLHTGELFF. J is TRBJ2-2 and V is TRBV7-8; D is unclear. Trimming cost V 5 bases and J 3 bases, with 4 bases left between them. The germline gives CDR1 SGHVS, CDR2 FQNEAQ. The CDR3 covers 12 residues.